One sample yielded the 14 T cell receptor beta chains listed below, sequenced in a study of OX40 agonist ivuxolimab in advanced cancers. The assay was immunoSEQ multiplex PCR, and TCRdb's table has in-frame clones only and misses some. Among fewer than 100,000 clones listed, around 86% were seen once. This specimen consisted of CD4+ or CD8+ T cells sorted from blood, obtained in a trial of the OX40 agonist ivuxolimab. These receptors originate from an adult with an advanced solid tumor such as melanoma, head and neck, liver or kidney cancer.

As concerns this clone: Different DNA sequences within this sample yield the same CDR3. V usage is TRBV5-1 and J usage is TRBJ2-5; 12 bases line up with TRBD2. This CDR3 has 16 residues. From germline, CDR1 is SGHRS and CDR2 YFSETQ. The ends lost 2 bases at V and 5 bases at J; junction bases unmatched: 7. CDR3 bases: TGCGCCAGCAGCTTATCTAGCGGGGGGGCCGGGGAGACCCAGTACTTC. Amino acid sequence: CASSLSSGGAGETQYF.

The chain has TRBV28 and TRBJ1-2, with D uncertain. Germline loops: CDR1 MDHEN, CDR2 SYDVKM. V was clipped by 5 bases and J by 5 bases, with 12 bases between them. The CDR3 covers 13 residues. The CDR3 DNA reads TGTGCCAGCAGTCAAGACCGAAGGTATGGCTACACCTTC. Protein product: CASSQDRRYGYTF.

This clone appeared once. CDR3 DNA sequence: TGTGCCAGCAGCACCTACAGGGAACTCGAGCAGTACTTC. Encoded protein: CASSTYRELEQYF. The chain couples TRBV5-4 to TRBJ2-7; TRBD1 might be the D (6 bases). This CDR3 region has 13 residues. Germline V gene lookup returns CDR1 SGHNT and CDR2 YYREEE (reference sequence). The V end was cut by 4 bases, the J end by 6 bases, with 14 bases between.

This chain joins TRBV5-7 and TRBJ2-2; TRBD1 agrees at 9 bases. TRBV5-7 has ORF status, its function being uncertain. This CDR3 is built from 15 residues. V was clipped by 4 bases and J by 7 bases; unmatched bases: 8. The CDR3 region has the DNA TGTGCCAGCAGCGAGGACAGGGGAACGATCGGGGAGCTGTTTTTT. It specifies CASSEDRGTIGELFF.

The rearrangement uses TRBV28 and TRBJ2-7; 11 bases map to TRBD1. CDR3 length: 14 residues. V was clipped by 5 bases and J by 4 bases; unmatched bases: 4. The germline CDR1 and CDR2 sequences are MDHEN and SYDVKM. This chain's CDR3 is CASSPGTGGYEQYF. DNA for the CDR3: TGTGCCAGCAGTCCCGGGACAGGGGGGTACGAGCAGTACTTC.

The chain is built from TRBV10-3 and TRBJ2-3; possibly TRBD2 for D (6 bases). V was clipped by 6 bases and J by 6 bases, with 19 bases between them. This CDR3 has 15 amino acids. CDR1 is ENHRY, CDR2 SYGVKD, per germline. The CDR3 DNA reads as TGTGCCATCAGCTGGGGGGTTAGTGGAGGCGATACGCAGTATTTT. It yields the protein CAISWGVSGGDTQYF.

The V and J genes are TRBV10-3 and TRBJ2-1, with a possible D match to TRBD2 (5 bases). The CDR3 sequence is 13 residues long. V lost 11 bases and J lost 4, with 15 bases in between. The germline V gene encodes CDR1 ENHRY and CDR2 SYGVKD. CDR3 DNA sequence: TGTGCCGCGGGTGGCAGTGAGTACAATGAGCAGTTCTTC. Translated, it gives CAAGGSEYNEQFF.

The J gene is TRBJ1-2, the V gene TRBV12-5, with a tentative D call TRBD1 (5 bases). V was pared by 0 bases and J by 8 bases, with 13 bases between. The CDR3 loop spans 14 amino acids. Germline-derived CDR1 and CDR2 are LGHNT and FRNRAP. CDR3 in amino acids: CASGLVGAGRGYTF. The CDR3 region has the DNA TGTGCTAGTGGTTTGGTAGGGGCAGGGCGCGGCTACACCTTC.

The CDR3 is CASRTKETQYF. In DNA form, the CDR3 reads TGTGCCAGCAGGACTAAAGAGACCCAGTACTTC. This sequence joins TRBV28 and TRBJ2-5, with a possible D match to TRBD2 (5 bases). The CDR3 has 11 residues. Germline V gives CDR1 MDHEN, CDR2 SYDVKM. V was clipped by 6 bases and J by 3 bases, with 5 bases between them.

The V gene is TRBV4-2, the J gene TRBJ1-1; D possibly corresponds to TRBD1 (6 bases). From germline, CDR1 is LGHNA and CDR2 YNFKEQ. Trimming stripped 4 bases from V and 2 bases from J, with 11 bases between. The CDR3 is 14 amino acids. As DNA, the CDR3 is TGTGCCAGCAGCCTTGGACAGCTTAACACTGAAGCTTTCTTT. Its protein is CASSLGQLNTEAFF.

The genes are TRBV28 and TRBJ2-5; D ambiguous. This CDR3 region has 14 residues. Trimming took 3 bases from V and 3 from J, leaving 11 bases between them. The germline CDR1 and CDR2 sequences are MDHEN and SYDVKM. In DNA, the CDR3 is TGTGCCAGCAGTTTTTTAGGGCAGAAAGAGACCCAGTACTTC. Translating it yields CASSFLGQKETQYF.

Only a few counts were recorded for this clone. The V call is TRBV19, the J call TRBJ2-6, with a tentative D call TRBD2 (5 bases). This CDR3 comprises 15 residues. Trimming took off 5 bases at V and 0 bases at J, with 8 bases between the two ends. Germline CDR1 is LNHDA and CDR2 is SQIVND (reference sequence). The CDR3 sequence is CASSGRDSGANVLTF. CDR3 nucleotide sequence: TGTGCCAGTAGTGGTCGGGACTCTGGGGCCAACGTCCTGACTTTC. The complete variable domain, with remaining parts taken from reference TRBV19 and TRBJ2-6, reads DGGITQSPKYLFRKEGQNVTLSCEQNLNHDAMYWYRQDPGQGLRLIYYSQIVNDFQKGDIAEGYSVSREKKESFPLTVTSAQKNPTAFYLCASSGRDSGANVLTFGAGSRLTVL.

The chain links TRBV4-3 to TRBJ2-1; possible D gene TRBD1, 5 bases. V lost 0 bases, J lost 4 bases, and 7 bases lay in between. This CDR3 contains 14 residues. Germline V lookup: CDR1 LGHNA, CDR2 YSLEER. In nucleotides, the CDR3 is TGCGCCAGCAGCCAAGACAGGGCTTACAATGAGCAGTTCTTC. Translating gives CASSQDRAYNEQFF.

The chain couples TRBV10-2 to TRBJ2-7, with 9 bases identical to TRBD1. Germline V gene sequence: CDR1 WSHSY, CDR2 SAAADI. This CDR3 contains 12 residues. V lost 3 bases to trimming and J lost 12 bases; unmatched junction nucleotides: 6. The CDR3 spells CASSDSGTGLYF. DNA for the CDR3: TGCGCCAGCAGTGATTCTGGGACAGGGTTGTACTTC.